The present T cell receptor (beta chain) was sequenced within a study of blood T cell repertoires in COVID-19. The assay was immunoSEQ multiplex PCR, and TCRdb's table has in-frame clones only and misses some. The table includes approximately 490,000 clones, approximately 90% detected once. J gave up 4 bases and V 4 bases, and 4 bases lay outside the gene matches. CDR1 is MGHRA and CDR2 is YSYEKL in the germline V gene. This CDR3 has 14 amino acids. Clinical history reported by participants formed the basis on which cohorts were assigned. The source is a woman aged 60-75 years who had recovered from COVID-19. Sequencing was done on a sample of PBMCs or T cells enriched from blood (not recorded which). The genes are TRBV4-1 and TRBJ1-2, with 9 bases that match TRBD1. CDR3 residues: CASSRETGGYGYTF. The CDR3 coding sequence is TGCGCCAGCAGCCGGGAGACAGGGGGCTATGGCTACACCTTC.